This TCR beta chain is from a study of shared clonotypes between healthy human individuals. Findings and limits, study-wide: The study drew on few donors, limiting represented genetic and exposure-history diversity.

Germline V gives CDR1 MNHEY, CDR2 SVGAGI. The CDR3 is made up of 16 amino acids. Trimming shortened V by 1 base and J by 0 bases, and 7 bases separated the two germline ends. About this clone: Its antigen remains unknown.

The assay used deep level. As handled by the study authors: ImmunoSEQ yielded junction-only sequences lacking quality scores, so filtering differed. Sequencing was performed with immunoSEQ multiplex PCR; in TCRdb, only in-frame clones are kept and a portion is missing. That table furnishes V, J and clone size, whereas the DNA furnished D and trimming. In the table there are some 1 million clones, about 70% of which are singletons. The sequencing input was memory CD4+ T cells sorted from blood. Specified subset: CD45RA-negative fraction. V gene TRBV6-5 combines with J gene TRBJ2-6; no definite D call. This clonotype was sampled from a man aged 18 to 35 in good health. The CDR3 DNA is TGTGCCAGCAGTTACTGGGTTAGCTCTGGGGCCAACGTCCTGACTTTC. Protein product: CASSYWVSSGANVLTF.